In this sample, the clone carrying this TCR beta chain turned up a few times. This record comes from a study of blood T cell repertoires in COVID-19. Only in-frame clones appear in the TCRdb table, and some are missing; sequencing was by immunoSEQ multiplex PCR. Of some 140,000 clones listed, about 73% are singletons. The CDR3 extends over 14 amino acids. The V gene's germline CDR1 is MNHEY and CDR2 SMNVEV (reference sequence). Trimming cost V 4 bases and J 8 bases; bases outside gene matches: 9. The clonotype was recovered from an elderly man with acute or convalescent COVID-19. This chain joins TRBV27 and TRBJ1-2; 8 nucleotides agree with TRBD1. The sequenced material came from peripheral blood. The CDR3 DNA reads TGTGCCAGCAGTTCTACACAGGGGGGAAGAGGCTACACCTTC. It encodes CASSSTQGGRGYTF.